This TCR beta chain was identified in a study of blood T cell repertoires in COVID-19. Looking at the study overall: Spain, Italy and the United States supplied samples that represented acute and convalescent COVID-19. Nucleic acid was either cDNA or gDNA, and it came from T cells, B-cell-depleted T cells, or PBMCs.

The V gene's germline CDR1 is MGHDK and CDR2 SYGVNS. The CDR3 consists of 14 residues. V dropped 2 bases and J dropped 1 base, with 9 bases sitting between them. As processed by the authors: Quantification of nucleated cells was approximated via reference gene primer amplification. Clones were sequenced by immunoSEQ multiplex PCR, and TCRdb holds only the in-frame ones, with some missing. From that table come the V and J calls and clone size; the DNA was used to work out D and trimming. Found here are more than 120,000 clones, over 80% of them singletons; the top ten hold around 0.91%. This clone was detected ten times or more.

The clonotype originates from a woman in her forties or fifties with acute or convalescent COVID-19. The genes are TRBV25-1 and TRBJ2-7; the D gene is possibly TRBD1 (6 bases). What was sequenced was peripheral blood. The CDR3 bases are TGTGCCAGCAGTGAAAGACAGGATTCCTACGAGCAGTACTTC. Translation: CASSERQDSYEQYF.